This T cell receptor (beta chain) comes out of a study of shared clonotypes between healthy human individuals. About the study: There were three CD4 naive, three CD4 memory, two CD8 naive and one CD8 memory plates per donor. General study results and limits: Shared clonotypes: about 5.3% naive CD4, about 3.5% naive CD8, less than 2.5% memory CD4, about 0.41% memory CD8.

Under the authors' procedure: Junction-only immunoSEQ sequences carried no quality scores, so filtering differed. Clones were read by immunoSEQ multiplex PCR, and TCRdb kept only the in-frame ones, dropping some. V and J calls and clone size follow that table, whereas D and trimming were derived from the DNA. This sample has 1.4 million to 1.5 million clones, with approximately 97% found just once. The CDR3 runs to 15 residues. Germline V gene lookup returns CDR1 LNHDA and CDR2 SQIVND (reference sequence). The trim removed 6 bases at V and 8 bases at J, leaving 11 bases unmatched. About this clone itself: Its antigen is as yet unknown.

The healthy adult donors were HIV-negative and reported no recent acute infections or vaccinations. The receptor was derived from a man in his thirties or forties in good health. The sequenced sample consisted of naive CD4+ T cells sorted from blood. Subset: CD45RA+ positively selected. The rearrangement uses TRBV19 and TRBJ1-2; 11 bases match TRBD1. DNA for the CDR3: TGTGCCAGTAGCCCGTCTGGGACAGGGGGTCTCGGCTACACCTTC. Amino acid sequence: CASSPSGTGGLGYTF.